The 21 T cell receptor beta chains below come from one sample, sequenced in a study of T cell changes during pregnancy in multiple sclerosis (dated by TCRdb to the late 2010s). Library creation used the immunoSEQ multiplex PCR assay. The clones in this table, taken by TCRdb from immuneACCESS, are in-frame only. Not every clone is retained; where verified, under half of the shortfall comes from an unresolved V gene, and the cause of the rest is unknown. The sample table records fewer than 80,000 clones; roughly nine tenths of these occur just once. The ten largest clonotypes hold around 0.9% of the sample. The sample was peripheral blood, taken in the first trimester of pregnancy. These TCRs come from a female donor in good health, enrolled as a control in a pregnancy study.

The genes are TRBV5-4 and TRBJ1-2, with TRBD1 matching over 7 bases. The V gene's germline CDR1 is SGHNT and CDR2 YYREEE (reference sequence). CDR3 size: 16 residues. J gave up 8 bases and V 4 bases, and 17 bases lay outside the gene matches. CDR3 DNA sequence: TGTGCCAGCAGCACTGGACAGGTCGGGCTTTCGGGGGGCTACACCTTC. It specifies CASSTGQVGLSGGYTF.

This chain uses TRBV5-1 with TRBJ2-2; 9 bases agree with TRBD1. This CDR3 contains 18 residues. Germline V gene lookup returns CDR1 SGHRS and CDR2 YFSETQ. V was pared by 0 bases and J by 7 bases, with 13 bases of the junction left unmatched. CDR3 bases: TGCGCCAGCAGCTTGGCCCCTTTGACAGGGGGACGGAGCGGGGAGCTGTTTTTT. This gives the protein CASSLAPLTGGRSGELFF.

The chain is built from TRBV12-5 and TRBJ1-2; 7 bases are a match to TRBD1. The germline gives CDR1 LGHNT, CDR2 FRNRAP. The J segment lost 8 bases and the V segment lost 5 bases, leaving 17 bases of the junction unmatched. CDR3 length: 16 residues. CDR3 nucleotide sequence: TGTGCTAGTGGTCCACCTATGACAGGGCGGAATCAAGGCTACACCTTC. It encodes CASGPPMTGRNQGYTF. Full variable domain (remainder filled in from reference TRBV12-5 and TRBJ1-2): DARVTQTPRHKVTEMGQEVTMRCQPILGHNTVFWYRQTMMQGLELLAYFRNRAPLDDSGMPKDRFSAEMPDATLATLKIQPSEPRDSAVYFCASGPPMTGRNQGYTFGSGTRLTVV.

This chain uses TRBV6-1 with TRBJ2-7; D perhaps matches TRBD2 (6 bases). Looked up from germline, CDR1 is MNHNS and CDR2 is SASEGT. The CDR3 extends over 15 amino acids. The V and J ends lost 5 bases and 2 bases respectively, with 16 bases between them. CDR3 sequence (DNA): TGTGCCAGCAGTATCCGGGACTGGCAGACCTACGAGCAGTACTTC. Protein sequence: CASSIRDWQTYEQYF.

The chain has TRBV6-5 and TRBJ2-1, with 7 nucleotides matching TRBD1. Germline V CDR1 and CDR2: MNHEY, SVGAGI. J lost 3 bases, V lost 7 bases, and 6 bases had no gene match. The CDR3 spans 14 residues. The CDR3 sequence is CASTRDSIYNEQFF. The CDR3 DNA sequence: TGTGCCAGCACGAGGGACAGCATCTACAATGAGCAGTTCTTC.

The chain joins TRBV5-8 to TRBJ2-3; 7 nucleotides agree with TRBD2. V lost 7 bases, J lost 4 bases, and 9 bases stayed unmatched. CDR1 is SGHTS and CDR2 is YDEGEE in the germline V gene. The length of the CDR3 is 14 residues. CDR3 sequence reads: CASPMGRESDTQYF. The CDR3 DNA reads TGTGCCAGCCCGATGGGGCGGGAGTCAGATACGCAGTATTTT.

This rearrangement joins TRBV9 to TRBJ2-1; 12 bases are a match to TRBD2. The CDR3 spans 14 residues. The germline V gene has CDR1 SGDLS and CDR2 YYNGEE. Unmatched junction bases numbered 0, after V lost 0 bases and J lost 8 bases. The CDR3 bases are TGTGCCAGCAGCGTAGGGACTAGCGGGGATGAGCAGTTCTTC. This translates into CASSVGTSGDEQFF.

The rearrangement links TRBV14 to TRBJ1-2, with unresolved D. The CDR3 contains 11 residues. Germline-derived CDR1 and CDR2 are SGHDN and FVKESK. V lost 0 bases and J lost 8, with 4 bases in between. The CDR3 DNA is TGTGCCAGCAGCCAAGACGAGGGCTACACCTTC. This sequence encodes CASSQDEGYTF.

CDR3 residues: CASSLGLRYGYTF. In DNA, the CDR3 is TGTGCCAGCAGCCTGGGACTCCGCTATGGCTACACCTTC. The gene calls are TRBV2 and TRBJ1-2, with a possible D match to TRBD1 (5 bases). The CDR3 contains 13 residues. Germline values: CDR1 SNHLY, CDR2 FYNNEI. V lost 6 bases and J lost 4, with 12 bases in between.

The chain couples TRBV6-5 to TRBJ1-2; TRBD1 agrees at 7 bases. J was trimmed by 0 bases and V by 4 bases; bases with no gene match: 5. Germline assignment: CDR1 MNHEY and CDR2 SVGAGI. This CDR3 contains 15 residues. The CDR3 DNA reads as TGTGCCAGCAGTTTTGGACAGGAGGCTAACTATGGCTACACCTTC. Encoded protein: CASSFGQEANYGYTF.

The V and J genes are TRBV13 and TRBJ2-4; 9 bases map to TRBD2. The CDR3 is made up of 16 amino acids. V lost 4 bases to trimming and J lost 0 bases; unmatched junction nucleotides: 4. Per germline, CDR1 PRHDT and CDR2 FYEKMQ (reference sequence). In DNA form, the CDR3 reads TGTGCCAGCAGCTCGACTAGCGGCCTAGCCAAAAACATTCAGTACTTC. Protein: CASSSTSGLAKNIQYF.

This chain joins TRBV5-4 and TRBJ1-6; possibly TRBD1 for D (5 bases). Per the germline V gene, CDR1 is SGHNT and CDR2 is YYREEE (reference sequence). The CDR3 is made up of 14 amino acids. V lost 0 bases and J 14 bases, leaving 15 bases between the germline ends. The CDR3: CASSLGREVKTLHF. The CDR3 region has the DNA TGTGCCAGCAGCTTGGGCAGGGAAGTGAAAACCCTCCACTTT.

The chain carries TRBV6-5 and TRBJ2-5, with TRBD2 matching 11 bases. In germline, CDR1 is MNHEY, CDR2 SVGAGI. Losses at the gene ends were 6 bases for V and 4 bases for J; bases not matched to a gene: 7. The CDR3 runs 15 residues. CDR3 in amino acids: CASRNLAGGGETQYF. The CDR3 nucleotides are TGTGCCAGCAGAAATCTAGCGGGAGGAGGAGAGACCCAGTACTTC.

The rearrangement links TRBV7-2 to TRBJ2-7, with 10 nucleotides matching TRBD1. Germline CDR1 reads SGHTA; CDR2 reads FQGNSA. V lost 5 bases, J lost 6 bases, and 10 bases stayed unmatched. This CDR3 comprises 15 residues. The DNA for the CDR3 is TGTGCCAGCAGCCCAACAGCGGGACAGGGGTTCGAGCAGTACTTC. This gives the protein CASSPTAGQGFEQYF.

The count of this clone is one. The rearrangement uses TRBV7-8 and TRBJ1-4; 8 bases fit TRBD1. V shed 1 base and J 6 bases; nucleotides not matched to a gene: 7. CDR1 is SGHVS and CDR2 is FQNEAQ in the germline V gene. CDR3 length: 16 amino acids. This chain's CDR3 is CASSLVYGQGDEKLFF. The CDR3, as DNA: TGTGCCAGCAGCTTAGTATATGGACAGGGTGATGAAAAACTGTTTTTT.

The J gene is TRBJ2-5, the V gene TRBV19; TRBD1 matches 10 bases. V was pared by 5 bases and J by 4 bases, with 4 bases of the junction left unmatched. The CDR3 loop spans 14 amino acids. CDR1 is LNHDA and CDR2 is SQIVND in the germline V gene (reference sequence). The CDR3 loop is CASSRRTGGETQYF. The DNA for the CDR3 is TGTGCCAGTAGTCGGCGGACAGGGGGAGAGACCCAGTACTTC.

The V gene is TRBV5-1, the J gene TRBJ1-4; TRBD1 is a possible D gene (6 bases). This CDR3 comprises 14 residues. CDR1 and CDR2 (germline): SGHRS, YFSETQ. The ends were cut back, 4 bases at V and 5 bases at J, with 12 bases in the middle. The CDR3 reads CASSLQGPNEKLFF. The CDR3 coding sequence is TGCGCCAGCAGCCTACAGGGTCCGAATGAAAAACTGTTTTTT.

This chain links TRBV11-2 with TRBJ2-7, with a possible D match to TRBD1 (6 bases). Trimming left V 4 bases short and J 3 bases short, with 16 bases between. Germline-derived CDR1 and CDR2 are SGHAT and FQNNGV. There are 15 residues in the CDR3. The CDR3 DNA reads TGTGCCAGCAGCTCTAACCCCGGACAGATCTACGAGCAGTACTTC. Protein sequence: CASSSNPGQIYEQYF.

This rearrangement joins TRBV19 to TRBJ1-3, with D possibly being TRBD1 (5 bases). V was shortened by 8 bases and J by 2 bases, with 13 bases between the two germline ends. CDR3 size: 14 residues. Germline V gene lookup returns CDR1 LNHDA and CDR2 SQIVND (reference sequence). CDR3 bases: TGTGCCAGTCAAGGCGGGGACGCTGGAAACACCATATATTTT. This gives the protein CASQGGDAGNTIYF.

A single count supports this clone. The chain has TRBV6-6 and TRBJ2-7; 8 bases are a match to TRBD1. The CDR3 covers 14 residues. V shed 6 bases, J shed 4 bases, and the junction held 8 bases outside the gene matches. Germline V gives CDR1 MNHNY, CDR2 SVGAGI (reference sequence). Here the CDR3 reads CASRTRQGTYEQYF. CDR3 DNA: TGTGCCAGCAGGACTAGACAGGGGACGTACGAGCAGTACTTC.

This clone occurred once. The chain recombines TRBV5-6 with TRBJ1-1; D is uncertain. The CDR3 totals 15 residues. Germline CDR1 SGHDT, CDR2 YYEEEE. V lost 1 base and J lost 5, with 15 bases in between. CDR3 residues: CASSLLHSPETEAFF. DNA of the CDR3: TGTGCCAGCAGCTTGCTCCACTCTCCGGAGACTGAAGCTTTCTTT.